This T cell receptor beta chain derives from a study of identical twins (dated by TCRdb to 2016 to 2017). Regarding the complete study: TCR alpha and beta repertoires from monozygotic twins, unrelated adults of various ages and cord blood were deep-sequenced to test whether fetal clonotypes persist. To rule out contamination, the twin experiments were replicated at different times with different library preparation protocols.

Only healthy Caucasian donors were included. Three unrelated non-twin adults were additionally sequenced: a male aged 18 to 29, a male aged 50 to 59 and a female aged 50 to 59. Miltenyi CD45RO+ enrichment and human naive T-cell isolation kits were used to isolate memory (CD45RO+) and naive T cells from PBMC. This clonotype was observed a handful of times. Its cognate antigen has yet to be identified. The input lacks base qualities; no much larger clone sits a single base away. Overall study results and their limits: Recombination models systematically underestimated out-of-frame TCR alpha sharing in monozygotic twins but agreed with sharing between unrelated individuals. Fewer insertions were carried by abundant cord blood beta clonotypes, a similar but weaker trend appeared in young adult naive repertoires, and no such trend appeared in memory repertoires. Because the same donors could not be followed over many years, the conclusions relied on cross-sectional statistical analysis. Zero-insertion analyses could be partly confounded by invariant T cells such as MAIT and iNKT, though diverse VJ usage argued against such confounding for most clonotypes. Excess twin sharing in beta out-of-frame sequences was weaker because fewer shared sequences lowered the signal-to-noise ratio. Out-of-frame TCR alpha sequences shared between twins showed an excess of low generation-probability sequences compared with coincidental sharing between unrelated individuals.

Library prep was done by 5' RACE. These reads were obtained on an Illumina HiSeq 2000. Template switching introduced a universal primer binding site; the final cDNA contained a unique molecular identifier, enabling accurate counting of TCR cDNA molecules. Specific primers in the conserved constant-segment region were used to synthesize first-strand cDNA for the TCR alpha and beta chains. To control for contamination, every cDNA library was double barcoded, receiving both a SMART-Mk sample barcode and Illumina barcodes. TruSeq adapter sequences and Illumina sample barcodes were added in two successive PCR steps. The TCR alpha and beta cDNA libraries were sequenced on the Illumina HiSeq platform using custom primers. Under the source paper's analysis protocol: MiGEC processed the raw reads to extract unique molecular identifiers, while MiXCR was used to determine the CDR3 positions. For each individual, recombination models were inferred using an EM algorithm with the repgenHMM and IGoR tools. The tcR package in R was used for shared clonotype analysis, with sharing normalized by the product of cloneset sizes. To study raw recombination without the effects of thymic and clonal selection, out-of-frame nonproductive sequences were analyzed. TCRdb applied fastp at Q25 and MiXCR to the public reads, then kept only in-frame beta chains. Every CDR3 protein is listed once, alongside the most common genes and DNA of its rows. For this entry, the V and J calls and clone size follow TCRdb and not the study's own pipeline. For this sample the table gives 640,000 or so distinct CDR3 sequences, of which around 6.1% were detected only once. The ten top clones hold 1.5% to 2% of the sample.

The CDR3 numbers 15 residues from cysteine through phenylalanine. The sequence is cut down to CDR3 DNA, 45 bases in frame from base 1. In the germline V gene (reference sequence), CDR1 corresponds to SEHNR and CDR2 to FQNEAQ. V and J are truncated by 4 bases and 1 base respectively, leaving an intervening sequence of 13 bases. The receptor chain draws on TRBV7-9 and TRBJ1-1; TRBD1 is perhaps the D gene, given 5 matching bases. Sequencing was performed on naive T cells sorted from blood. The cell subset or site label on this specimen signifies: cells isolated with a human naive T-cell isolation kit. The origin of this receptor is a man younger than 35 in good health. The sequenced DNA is TGTGCCAGCAGCTCCCCGGGACGGACGAACACTGAAGCTTTCTTT. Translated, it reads CASSSPGRTNTEAFF. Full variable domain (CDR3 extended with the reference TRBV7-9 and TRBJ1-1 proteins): DTGVSQNPRHKITKRGQNVTFRCDPISEHNRLYWYRQTLGQGPEFLTYFQNEAQLEKSRLLSDRFSAERPKGSFSTLEIQRTEQGDSAMYLCASSSPGRTNTEAFFGQGTRLTVV.